The 14 T cell receptor beta chains listed next were all sequenced from one sample in a study of cytomegalovirus exposure and HLA in healthy donors. 13 Jbeta primers and 60 Vbeta primers were used for the PCR. Libraries were prepared by immunoSEQ multiplex PCR; TCRdb keeps only in-frame clonotypes and omits some of them. The sample holds fewer than 150,000 clones; 74% are singletons and the top ten take about 6%. The specimen sequenced was PBMCs. These receptors were taken from a woman in her fifties or sixties in good health and CMV-seropositive.

The chain employs TRBV11-3 and TRBJ2-5, with TRBD1 identical over 7 bases. The germline V gene encodes CDR1 SGHNT and CDR2 YENEEA. Trimming removed 5 bases from V and 2 bases from J; junction bases left unmatched: 5. This CDR3 is 14 amino acids long. CDR3 sequence (DNA): TGTGCCAGCAGCCCTTGGACAGGTCAAGAGACCCAGTACTTC. Residues: CASSPWTGQETQYF.

V is TRBV25-1 and J is TRBJ1-1; D is unclear. V lost 10 bases and J lost 1, with 10 bases in between. The germline V gene encodes CDR1 MGHDK and CDR2 SYGVNS. The CDR3 runs 12 residues. CDR3 in amino acids: CATRRGNTEAFF. DNA for the CDR3: TGTGCCACCCGCCGGGGGAACACTGAAGCTTTCTTT.

This chain joins TRBV6-1 and TRBJ1-1, with a weak D call TRBD1 (6 bases). This CDR3 is built from 13 residues. Germline V gene lookup returns CDR1 MNHNS and CDR2 SASEGT. The V end lost 4 bases, the J end lost 10 bases, and 16 bases lay between the germline ends. CDR3 nucleotides: TGTGCCAGCAGTGTAGCGGAGGGGGGGGCAGCTTTCTTT. It codes for CASSVAEGGAAFF.

The chain recombines TRBV5-1 with TRBJ2-1, with TRBD2 matching over 8 bases. The CDR3 covers 16 residues. Trimming at V came to 0 bases and at J to 3 bases, leaving 5 bases not matched to a gene. Germline CDR1 SGHRS, CDR2 YFSETQ. DNA of the CDR3: TGCGCCAGCAGCTTGGGAGGGACTAGACTCTACAATGAGCAGTTCTTC. Its translation: CASSLGGTRLYNEQFF.

With respect to this clone: The junction shows a germline mismatch at one end, possibly a read error. The chain uses TRBV6-4 and TRBJ2-3, with TRBD2 matching 7 bases. Per germline, CDR1 MRHNA and CDR2 SNTAGT. This CDR3 contains 15 residues. This CDR3 reads CVSSPAGRRTDTQYF. As DNA, the CDR3 is TGTGTCAGCAGTCCAGCGGGGCGACGCACAGATACGCAGTATTTT.

Comment on this clone: At one end the junction does not follow the germline gene, possibly because of a read error. The chain has TRBV5-6 and TRBJ1-2, with 11 bases aligning to TRBD1. CDR3 size: 13 residues. Germline CDR1 reads SGHDT; CDR2 reads YYEEEE. The DNA of the CDR3 is TGTGCCAGCAGCAAGGACAGGGGGCCTGGCTACCCCTTC. Protein sequence: CASSKDRGPGYPF.

The chain carries TRBV6-6 and TRBJ2-7, with 8 bases that match TRBD1. The CDR3 spans 15 residues. Germline V gene data show CDR1 as MNHNY and CDR2 as SVGAGI (reference sequence). The ends lost 5 bases at V and 2 bases at J; junction bases unmatched: 8. CDR3 nucleotides: TGTGCCAGCAGTCCCCCCGGACAGGGTCCCTACGAGCAGTACTTC. Protein sequence: CASSPPGQGPYEQYF.

The V call is TRBV11-2, the J call TRBJ2-5; 13 nucleotides align to TRBD2. The junction had 7 bases not matched to a gene; V was cut back by 5 bases and J by 4 bases. CDR3 length equals 16 residues. Germline CDR1 SGHAT, CDR2 FQNNGV. CDR3 amino acids: CASSQLAGGLVETQYF. The CDR3, as DNA: TGTGCCAGCAGCCAACTAGCGGGGGGGCTAGTAGAGACCCAGTACTTC.

This chain uses TRBV14 with TRBJ2-3, with 7 positions matching TRBD1. V gave up 0 bases and J gave up 4 bases; unmatched junction bases: 7. This CDR3 spans 16 amino acids. CDR1 and CDR2 from the germline V gene are SGHDN and FVKESK. This CDR3 reads CASSQDRGRIADTQYF. Written as DNA, the CDR3 is TGTGCCAGCAGCCAAGACAGGGGGAGAATCGCAGATACGCAGTATTTT.

In its sample, this clone was seen a few times. The rearrangement uses TRBV5-4 and TRBJ2-1; D might be TRBD1 (6 bases). Germline loops: CDR1 SGHNT, CDR2 YYREEE (reference sequence). The CDR3 runs 16 residues. V was shortened by 4 bases and J by 1 base, with 15 bases between the two germline ends. This CDR3 is CASSVPGDSSYNEQFF. DNA of the CDR3: TGTGCCAGCAGCGTTCCAGGGGATTCGTCCTACAATGAGCAGTTCTTC.

The CDR3 here is CASSPSSFVSGNTIYF. DNA for the CDR3: TGTGCCAGCTCACCCTCGAGCTTTGTATCGGGAAACACCATATATTTT. The chain has TRBV18 and TRBJ1-3; no clear D gene. This CDR3 region has 16 residues. Looked up from germline, CDR1 is KGHSH and CDR2 is LQKENI. Deletions cut 3 bases from V and 4 bases from J, with 16 bases between.

The rearrangement joins TRBV2 to TRBJ1-1; a weak D match, TRBD1 (6 bases). The ends were cut back, 3 bases at V and 2 bases at J, with 7 bases in the middle. CDR1 and CDR2 from the germline V gene are SNHLY and FYNNEI. This CDR3 comprises 13 residues. The CDR3 DNA reads TGTGCCAGCAGTGAGGACAGCAACACTGAAGCTTTCTTT. Amino acid sequence: CASSEDSNTEAFF.

This clone has more than one count but fewer than ten. The chain combines TRBV6-5 with TRBJ2-3; D is unclear. This CDR3 has 15 amino acids. The germline V and J ends were trimmed by 6 bases and 1 base, with 14 bases remaining between them. Germline V CDR1 and CDR2: MNHEY, SVGAGI. This CDR3 reads CASRYTVVGTDTQYF. CDR3 sequence (DNA): TGTGCCAGCAGGTACACAGTAGTAGGCACAGATACGCAGTATTTT.

This clone was observed a single time. This chain connects TRBV9 to TRBJ1-3, with D perhaps matching TRBD1 (6 bases). Trimming removed 3 bases at V and 5 bases at J, with 12 bases between. CDR1 is SGDLS and CDR2 is YYNGEE in the germline V gene. The CDR3 totals 14 residues. As DNA, the CDR3 is TGTGCCAGCAGCGCCGGACAGAACCGAAACACCATATATTTT. As protein: CASSAGQNRNTIYF.